This TCR beta chain was retrieved from a study of blood T cells in healthy people across ages. Primed by a sample-barcoded 5' primer and a J-beta primer mix, a second PCR proceeded for about 6 to 12 cycles. MiXCR, applied by TCRdb to the 5' RACE reads, yields one record per CDR3 protein. This sample has 550,000 to 750,000 distinct CDR3 sequences, with around a fifth found just once. The ends lost 6 bases at V and 5 bases at J; junction bases unmatched: 9. The CDR3 has 14 amino acids. Points from the study as a whole: There was a strong correlation between TCR beta diversity and naive T cell percentage.

This clonotype was recorded a few times. Antigen unknown. The sequence derives from a man in his 70s in good health. The source material was blood. The rearrangement joins TRBV12-3 or TRBV12-4 to TRBJ2-5, with 7 nucleotides matching TRBD2. The CDR3: CASSLRTSGETQYF. The CDR3 DNA follows: TGTGCCAGCAGCTTACGGACTAGTGGGGAGACCCAGTACTTC.